Listed here are 30 T cell receptor beta chains from one sample, sequenced in a study of cytomegalovirus exposure and HLA in healthy donors. Primers: 60 Vbeta forward and 13 Jbeta reverse. Data came from immunoSEQ multiplex PCR; TCRdb stores just in-frame clones and leaves some out. The table has approximately 240,000 clones, around four fifths seen once. The material sequenced was PBMCs. These receptor sequences come from a woman aged 35 to 49 in good health and CMV-seronegative.

This clone was counted once. This chain uses TRBV7-8 with TRBJ1-1; D may be TRBD1 (5 bases). Germline-derived CDR1 and CDR2 are SGHVS and FQNEAQ. Trimming pared 1 base from V and 11 bases from J, leaving 11 bases between. The CDR3 has 12 residues. The CDR3 DNA reads as TGTGCCAGCAGCTTAGATCACAGGTTCGCTTTCTTT. It is translated as CASSLDHRFAFF.

This chain connects TRBV29-1 to TRBJ2-1; possible D gene TRBD2, 6 bases. This CDR3 is 13 amino acids long. Germline V gene sequence: CDR1 SQVTM, CDR2 ANQGSEA. The V gene lost 7 bases and the J gene lost 3 bases, with 13 bases spanning the gap. The CDR3, as DNA: TGCAGCGCCGGGCCGCGGGGCTACAATGAGCAGTTCTTC. Translating it yields CSAGPRGYNEQFF.

About this clone itself: Distinct nucleotide sequences in the sample also encode this CDR3. The rearrangement joins TRBV6-1 to TRBJ1-1, with D unresolved. V lost 3 bases and J lost 6, with 14 bases in between. Per germline, CDR1 MNHNS and CDR2 SASEGT. The CDR3 is 14 residues long. The CDR3 is CASSDWQVPPEAFF. The CDR3 coding sequence is TGTGCCAGCAGTGACTGGCAGGTGCCCCCTGAAGCTTTCTTT.

The chain carries TRBV7-9 and TRBJ2-1; 12 bases map to TRBD2. V shed 1 base and J 5 bases; nucleotides not matched to a gene: 0. Germline V gene lookup returns CDR1 SEHNR and CDR2 FQNEAQ (reference sequence). The CDR3 sequence is 15 residues long. DNA for the CDR3: TGTGCCAGCAGCTTAGGACTAGCGGGGGACAATGAGCAGTTCTTC. Encoded protein: CASSLGLAGDNEQFF. Filled out from reference TRBV7-9 and TRBJ2-1, the complete variable domain reads DTGVSQNPRHKITKRGQNVTFRCDPISEHNRLYWYRQTLGQGPEFLTYFQNEAQLEKSRLLSDRFSAERPKGSFSTLEIQRTEQGDSAMYLCASSLGLAGDNEQFFGPGTRLTVL.

This clone was seen only once. This chain uses TRBV28 with TRBJ1-3, with no clear D. The germline V and J ends were trimmed by 4 bases and 2 bases, with 9 bases remaining between them. Per germline, CDR1 MDHEN and CDR2 SYDVKM. The CDR3 spans 14 residues. The CDR3 sequence: CASSSNSAGNTIYF. The CDR3 DNA follows: TGTGCCAGCAGTTCAAACAGTGCTGGAAACACCATATATTTT.

As regards this clone: The same CDR3 can be traced to other DNA sequences in this sample. The V gene is TRBV9, the J gene TRBJ1-1, with D tentatively TRBD1 (6 bases). This CDR3 has 13 amino acids. Trimming took 0 bases from V and 5 from J, leaving 8 bases between them. Germline lookup yields CDR1 SGDLS and CDR2 YYNGEE. The CDR3 bases are TGTGCCAGCAGCGTAGTGAGGGGGACTGAAGCTTTCTTT. This translates into CASSVVRGTEAFF.

The V and J genes are TRBV5-1 and TRBJ2-7, with TRBD1 as a possible D gene (6 bases). The length of the CDR3 is 15 residues. Germline CDR1 SGHRS, CDR2 YFSETQ. Trimming removed 0 bases from V and 3 bases from J, with 13 bases in between. The CDR3 DNA reads TGCGCCAGCAGCTTGGCCAGGACAGCTTTCTACGAGCAGTACTTC. Amino acids: CASSLARTAFYEQYF.

Worth noting for this clone: The same CDR3 is also encoded by other DNA sequences in this sample. V and J are TRBV11-1 and TRBJ2-5; 13 bases fit TRBD2. Germline V gene lookup returns CDR1 SGHAT and CDR2 FQDESV (reference sequence). CDR3 length: 17 amino acids. The V segment lost 3 bases and the J segment 3 bases; nucleotides outside the gene matches: 7. The CDR3 is CASSFEGLAGLKETQYF. CDR3 nucleotide sequence: TGTGCCAGCAGCTTCGAGGGACTAGCGGGGCTTAAAGAGACCCAGTACTTC.

V and J are TRBV4-2 and TRBJ1-5, with TRBD1 matching over 7 bases. This CDR3 is built from 14 residues. J was trimmed by 5 bases and V by 0 bases; bases with no gene match: 1. Germline V lookup: CDR1 LGHNA, CDR2 YNFKEQ. CDR3 in amino acids: CASSQDRGDQPQHF. The CDR3 region has the DNA TGTGCCAGCAGCCAAGACAGGGGGGATCAGCCCCAGCATTTT.

Comment on this clone: Its ends do not fully match the called genes, so a read error is possible. The chain joins TRBV7-7 to TRBJ2-5; 8 bases are a match to TRBD2. This CDR3 spans 15 amino acids. In germline, CDR1 is SSHAT, CDR2 FNYEAQ (reference sequence). The CDR3 DNA reads TGTGCTAGCAGCTTAGGGCGGGGGGTCCAAGAGACCCAGTACTTC. Protein sequence: CASSLGRGVQETQYF.

The rearrangement links TRBV7-9 to TRBJ1-1, with no clear D. This CDR3 region has 14 residues. The V gene's germline CDR1 is SEHNR and CDR2 FQNEAQ (reference sequence). Trimming took 5 bases from V and 1 from J, leaving 11 bases between them. Here the CDR3 DNA reads TGTGCCAGCAGCACTCATTACAGGAACACTGAAGCTTTCTTT. This sequence encodes CASSTHYRNTEAFF.

This clone was recorded once. The genes are TRBV27 and TRBJ1-5; maybe TRBD1 (5 bases). CDR1 MNHEY and CDR2 SMNVEV come from the germline V gene (reference sequence). V lost 0 bases to trimming and J lost 3 bases, with 9 bases between them. The CDR3 runs 15 residues. CDR3 sequence reads: CASSLSKGSNQPQHF. In DNA form, the CDR3 reads TGTGCCAGCAGTTTATCGAAGGGGTCCAATCAGCCCCAGCATTTT.

The chain links TRBV28 to TRBJ2-5, with TRBD1 matching over 7 bases. Germline trimming cut 6 bases from V and 1 base from J; bases unmatched to any gene: 8. Germline CDR1 MDHEN, CDR2 SYDVKM. This CDR3 has 15 amino acids. The CDR3 spells CASRLGQGVQETQYF. CDR3 sequence (DNA): TGTGCCAGCAGACTAGGCCAGGGGGTCCAAGAGACCCAGTACTTC. The variable domain in full, completed from reference TRBV28 and TRBJ2-5, reads DVKVTQSSRYLVKRTGEKVFLECVQDMDHENMFWYRQDPGLGLRLIYFSYDVKMKEKGDIPEGYSVSREKKERFSLILESASTNQTSMYLCASRLGQGVQETQYFGPGTRLLVL.

This clone was picked up one time. The V and J genes are TRBV10-3 and TRBJ1-5; the D is unclear. Germline CDR1 reads ENHRY; CDR2 reads SYGVKD. V was clipped by 4 bases and J by 4 bases, with 11 bases between them. There are 14 residues in the CDR3. The CDR3 spells CAISAQAGNQPQHF. CDR3 nucleotides: TGTGCCATCAGTGCGCAGGCGGGGAATCAGCCCCAGCATTTT.

V gene TRBV30 combines with J gene TRBJ2-5; TRBD1 matches 7 bases. The J call is doubtful: the DNA matches TRBJ2-7 better. The CDR3 has 14 residues. The germline V gene encodes CDR1 GTSNPN and CDR2 SVGIG (reference sequence). Here the CDR3 DNA reads TGTGCCTGGAGTGACGGACAGGAGATCTACGAGCAGTACTTC. Its translation is CAWSDGQEIYEQYF.

The chain links TRBV11-2 to TRBJ1-1; no reliable D call. Germline V gene sequence: CDR1 SGHAT, CDR2 FQNNGV. The ends were cut back, 5 bases at V and 1 base at J, with 14 bases in the middle. This CDR3 is built from 15 residues. CDR3 sequence: CASSPGENGNTEAFF. The CDR3 bases are TGTGCCAGCAGCCCGGGAGAAAATGGGAACACTGAAGCTTTCTTT.

This chain uses TRBV5-1 with TRBJ2-2; a possible D gene is TRBD1 (6 bases). Trimming pared 5 bases from V and 0 bases from J, leaving 11 bases between. The CDR3 extends over 15 amino acids. Germline V gives CDR1 SGHRS, CDR2 YFSETQ. The CDR3 DNA reads as TGCGCCAGCAGTACGGGACAAGCGAACACCGGGGAGCTGTTTTTT. Amino acids: CASSTGQANTGELFF.

Regarding this clone: One junction end does not reproduce the germline sequence, and a read error may be involved. The chain recombines TRBV25-1 with TRBJ1-2, with D hard to call. The germline gives CDR1 MGHDK, CDR2 SYGVNS. The CDR3 has 14 residues. CDR3 sequence: CASSVGLANSGYTF. The CDR3 DNA follows: TGTGCCAGCAGTGTTGGACTTGCCAACTCTGGCTACACCTTC.

For this clone: The germline gene is not matched at one end of the junction; a read error may be the cause. This chain joins TRBV7-2 and TRBJ2-5; no clear D. Germline V gene data show CDR1 as SGHTA and CDR2 as FQGNSA. CDR3 length: 12 amino acids. CDR3 loop: CASSSYDQSQDF. In DNA, the CDR3 is TGTGCCAGCAGCTCCTATGACCAGTCTCAGGACTTC.

V is TRBV5-1 and J is TRBJ1-1; tentatively, D is TRBD1 (5 bases). Trimming took off 5 bases at V and 6 bases at J, with 17 bases between the two ends. The germline V gene has CDR1 SGHRS and CDR2 YFSETQ. The CDR3 totals 14 residues. The CDR3 coding sequence is TGCGCCAGCAGTGCCCAGGGCGGACCGGCTGAAGCTTTCTTT. It translates to CASSAQGGPAEAFF.

J is TRBJ2-1 and V is TRBV5-1; 7 bases agree with TRBD1. The trim removed 3 bases at V and 7 bases at J, leaving 4 bases unmatched. The CDR3 sequence is 13 residues long. Germline V gene sequence: CDR1 SGHRS, CDR2 YFSETQ. The CDR3 is CASSWDRRNEQFF. CDR3 DNA sequence: TGCGCCAGCAGCTGGGACAGACGTAATGAGCAGTTCTTC.

The chain links TRBV7-9 to TRBJ1-1; D gene uncertain. V was clipped by 1 base and J by 3 bases, with 6 bases between them. The CDR3 loop spans 13 amino acids. The germline gives CDR1 SEHNR, CDR2 FQNEAQ (reference sequence). CDR3 sequence (DNA): TGTGCCAGCAGCTTAGGAGAATACACTGAAGCTTTCTTT. Translated, it gives CASSLGEYTEAFF. The full variable domain, its missing parts supplied by reference TRBV7-9 and TRBJ1-1, is DTGVSQNPRHKITKRGQNVTFRCDPISEHNRLYWYRQTLGQGPEFLTYFQNEAQLEKSRLLSDRFSAERPKGSFSTLEIQRTEQGDSAMYLCASSLGEYTEAFFGQGTRLTVV.

The gene calls are TRBV27 and TRBJ2-2; 12 bases line up with TRBD1. Germline V gives CDR1 MNHEY, CDR2 SMNVEV (reference sequence). With 3 bases clipped from V and 6 bases from J, the junction kept 17 bases outside the gene matches. This CDR3 is built from 20 residues. The CDR3, as DNA: TGTGCCAGCAGTTTTACCGGGACAGGGGGCGAGATCAGCACCCCCGGGGAGCTGTTTTTT. The encoded protein is CASSFTGTGGEISTPGELFF.

The chain recombines TRBV27 with TRBJ2-5; 11 positions agree with TRBD2. Germline V gene lookup returns CDR1 MNHEY and CDR2 SMNVEV (reference sequence). This CDR3 comprises 17 residues. V dropped 0 bases and J dropped 5; count of bases not matched to a gene: 8. The CDR3 sequence: CASSLSASGGIGETQYF. In nucleotides, the CDR3 is TGTGCCAGCAGTTTATCGGCTAGCGGGGGGATCGGGGAGACCCAGTACTTC.

The CDR3 nucleotides read TGTGCCAGCAGCCCCCGGCTGACAGGGGTAGACTACGAGCAGTACTTC. Amino acid sequence: CASSPRLTGVDYEQYF. The J gene is TRBJ2-7, the V gene TRBV7-9; TRBD1 agrees at 8 bases. CDR3 length: 16 residues. V trimming: 5 bases; J trimming: 3 bases; junction bases outside the gene matches: 12. Germline V gene sequence: CDR1 SEHNR, CDR2 FQNEAQ (reference sequence).

V usage is TRBV7-9 and J usage is TRBJ2-3; D is perhaps TRBD1 (5 bases). The CDR3 is made up of 16 amino acids. Per germline, CDR1 SEHNR and CDR2 FQNEAQ (reference sequence). The ends were cut back, 2 bases at V and 5 bases at J, with 17 bases in the middle. The CDR3 nucleotides are TGTGCCAGCAGCTTACAAGGGGCAGGGTCAATAGATACGCAGTATTTT. Translation: CASSLQGAGSIDTQYF. Supplemented by reference TRBV7-9 and TRBJ2-3, the full variable domain reads DTGVSQNPRHKITKRGQNVTFRCDPISEHNRLYWYRQTLGQGPEFLTYFQNEAQLEKSRLLSDRFSAERPKGSFSTLEIQRTEQGDSAMYLCASSLQGAGSIDTQYFGPGTRLTVL.

Only one count was recorded for this clone. The V gene is TRBV7-9, the J gene TRBJ1-2, with 8 bases fitting TRBD1. The V gene end was trimmed by 4 bases and the J gene end by 4 bases; junction bases not matched to a gene: 2. The germline V gene has CDR1 SEHNR and CDR2 FQNEAQ (reference sequence). The CDR3 loop spans 13 amino acids. CDR3: CASSWGQVYGYTF. The CDR3 DNA sequence: TGTGCCAGCAGCTGGGGACAGGTCTATGGCTACACCTTC.

The chain carries TRBV5-1 and TRBJ2-1; 13 positions agree with TRBD2. This CDR3 has 15 residues. With V trimmed by 4 bases and J by 7 bases, 5 bases remained unmatched. Germline values: CDR1 SGHRS, CDR2 YFSETQ. The CDR3 reads CASSQTSGGINEQFF. CDR3 DNA: TGCGCCAGCAGCCAGACTAGCGGGGGGATTAATGAGCAGTTCTTC.

This clone was seen a few times. The DNA of the CDR3 is TGTGCCAGCAGCTTGCGACTCCGCGCTGGAAACACCATATATTTT. Its translation is CASSLRLRAGNTIYF. This rearrangement joins TRBV5-6 to TRBJ1-3, with D unresolved. The CDR3 runs to 15 residues. Germline-derived CDR1 and CDR2 are SGHDT and YYEEEE. Between the trimmed V and J ends, which lost 1 base and 2 bases, there was a span of 10 bases.

The V gene is TRBV2, the J gene TRBJ2-5; TRBD1 matches 7 bases. Per germline, CDR1 SNHLY and CDR2 FYNNEI. There are 15 residues in the CDR3. The V gene end was trimmed by 6 bases and the J gene end by 5 bases; junction bases not matched to a gene: 12. The CDR3 region has the DNA TGTGCCAGCAGCCTCCAACAGGGGATGTCGGAGACCCAGTACTTC. It codes for CASSLQQGMSETQYF.